These T cell receptor beta chains were read from a single sample in a study of breast tumors, draining lymph nodes, adjacent tissues. TCRdb called the multiplex PCR reads again in MiXCR, with one record for every CDR3 protein. There are around 230,000 distinct CDR3 sequences in the sample; less than 40% occur only once, and 3% to 4.5% lies in the top ten. The specimen was axillary lymph node tissue. Receptors originate from a female donor with breast cancer. Some clones in this sample may be carry-over from other donors' samples. Each CDR3 is given with its conserved first and last residue. A D gene is named only where the DNA matches it firmly. Clone size, where shown, is once, few, many, or a class for clones that have expanded.

D gene: -
clone size: many
V gene: TRBV11-2
J gene: TRBJ2-7
CDR3 DNA: TGTGCCAGCAGCTTAGATCTCGGGGCTTACGAGCAGTACTTC
CDR3 protein: CASSLDLGAYEQYF

D gene: -
clone size: -
V gene: TRBV6-6
J gene: TRBJ1-5
CDR3 DNA: TGTGCCAGCAGTTACTCGTGGGGCTCTCAGCCCCAGCATTTT
CDR3 protein: CASSYSWGSQPQHF

D gene: TRBD2
clone size: few
V gene: TRBV20-1
J gene: TRBJ2-1
CDR3 DNA: TGCAGTGCTAGAGACCATGTAGCGGGAGCCTACAATGAGCAGTTCTTC
CDR3 protein: CSARDHVAGAYNEQFF

D gene: -
clone size: -
V gene: TRBV6-1
J gene: TRBJ2-4
CDR3 DNA: TGTGCCAGCAGTCCAGGGGAACTGGGCAAAAACATTCAGTACTTC
CDR3 protein: CASSPGELGKNIQYF

D gene: TRBD2
clone size: many
V gene: TRBV14
J gene: TRBJ2-2
CDR3 DNA: TGTGCCAGCAGCTTATTTGCGGGGGTAACGAACACCGGGGAGCTGTTTTTT
CDR3 protein: CASSLFAGVTNTGELFF

D gene: -
clone size: many
V gene: TRBV20-1
J gene: TRBJ2-1
CDR3 DNA: TGCAGTGCCACCAGACCCCCAGGGAATGAGCAGTTCTTC
CDR3 protein: CSATRPPGNEQFF

D gene: TRBD1
clone size: many
V gene: TRBV7-3
J gene: TRBJ2-1
CDR3 DNA: TGTGCCAGCAGCGGTGACAGGGGGGAGTTCTTC
CDR3 protein: CASSGDRGEFF

D gene: -
clone size: many
V gene: TRBV7-3
J gene: TRBJ2-2
CDR3 DNA: TGTGCCAGCAGCTTAATTCCCACCGGGGAGCTGTTTTTT
CDR3 protein: CASSLIPTGELFF

D gene: -
clone size: -
V gene: TRBV12-3/TRBV12-4
J gene: TRBJ1-2
CDR3 DNA: TGTGCCAGCAGTTCCGGGGCAGCTGAAACCTTC
CDR3 protein: CASSSGAAETF

D gene: -
clone size: many
V gene: TRBV7-2
J gene: TRBJ1-6
CDR3 DNA: TGTGCCAGCAGGCTAGGGGGTTCACCCCTCCACTTT
CDR3 protein: CASRLGGSPLHF

D gene: -
clone size: once
V gene: TRBV7-3
J gene: TRBJ1-6
CDR3 DNA: TGTGCCAGCAGCTTAGAGTTCGGGGGACCGGGTAATTCACCCCTCCACTTT
CDR3 protein: CASSLEFGGPGNSPLHF

D gene: -
clone size: -
V gene: TRBV20-1
J gene: TRBJ2-7
CDR3 DNA: TGCAGTGCTAGACAGCAGGACGAGCAGTACTTC
CDR3 protein: CSARQQDEQYF

D gene: -
clone size: many
V gene: TRBV7-9
J gene: TRBJ2-2
CDR3 DNA: TGTGCCAGCAGCACGAGGGAGACCGGGGAGCTGTTTTTT
CDR3 protein: CASSTRETGELFF

D gene: -
clone size: many
V gene: TRBV7-2
J gene: TRBJ2-7
CDR3 DNA: TGTGCCAGCAGCTTAGCTCGGGAAAACGAGCAGTACTTC
CDR3 protein: CASSLARENEQYF

D gene: -
clone size: many
V gene: TRBV25-1
J gene: TRBJ1-6
CDR3 DNA: TGTGCCAGCAGCCGGGACACCTATTCACCCCTCCACTTT
CDR3 protein: CASSRDTYSPLHF

D gene: TRBD1
clone size: -
V gene: TRBV7-3
J gene: TRBJ2-5
CDR3 DNA: TGTGCCAGCAGCTCGGAAGGGACAGCTCAAGAGACCCAGTACTTC
CDR3 protein: CASSSEGTAQETQYF

D gene: TRBD1
clone size: few
V gene: TRBV12-5
J gene: TRBJ1-4
CDR3 DNA: TGTGCTAGTGGTTTGGGGGACAGAAAACTGTTTTTT
CDR3 protein: CASGLGDRKLFF

D gene: -
clone size: once
V gene: TRBV28
J gene: TRBJ1-2
CDR3 DNA: TGTGCCAGCAGTTTACTCAGTAGGGGCTACACCTTC
CDR3 protein: CASSLLSRGYTF

D gene: TRBD2
clone size: many
V gene: TRBV7-2
J gene: TRBJ2-3
CDR3 DNA: TGTGCCAGCAGCTTAGATTATACTAGCGGGGTGACAGATACGCAGTATTTT
CDR3 protein: CASSLDYTSGVTDTQYF

D gene: TRBD2
clone size: many
V gene: TRBV7-3
J gene: TRBJ2-2
CDR3 DNA: TGTGCCAGCAGTAGACTAGCGTACACCGGGGAGCTGTTTTTT
CDR3 protein: CASSRLAYTGELFF

D gene: -
clone size: -
V gene: TRBV11-2
J gene: TRBJ2-1
CDR3 DNA: TGTGCCAGCAGCCAATTGGACAACGCCTACAATGAGCAGTTCTTC
CDR3 protein: CASSQLDNAYNEQFF

D gene: -
clone size: many
V gene: TRBV11-3
J gene: TRBJ2-5
CDR3 DNA: TGTGCCAGCAGCTTAGGAACTGGGAAAGAGACCCAGTACTTC
CDR3 protein: CASSLGTGKETQYF

D gene: -
clone size: many
V gene: TRBV6-4
J gene: TRBJ2-3
CDR3 DNA: TGTGCCAGCAGTCGTCTTCGCACAGATACGCAGTATTTT
CDR3 protein: CASSRLRTDTQYF

D gene: TRBD1
clone size: -
V gene: TRBV6-5
J gene: TRBJ1-5
CDR3 DNA: TGTGCCAGCAGTTACGGACAGGCCCAGCCCCAGCATTTT
CDR3 protein: CASSYGQAQPQHF

D gene: TRBD2
clone size: -
V gene: TRBV12-3/TRBV12-4
J gene: TRBJ2-3
CDR3 DNA: TGTGCCAGCAGAAAACTAGCGGGGGGGCCAAATACGCAGTATTTT
CDR3 protein: CASRKLAGGPNTQYF

D gene: -
clone size: -
V gene: TRBV19
J gene: TRBJ1-4
CDR3 DNA: TGTGCCAGTAGTAGCACAGGGAAGGGGAGCACAACTAATGAAAAACTGTTTTTT
CDR3 protein: CASSSTGKGSTTNEKLFF

D gene: -
clone size: -
V gene: TRBV27
J gene: TRBJ2-2
CDR3 DNA: TGTGCCAGCAGTCTAAACCCCACAGGGCCCTACACCGGGGAGCTGTTTTTT
CDR3 protein: CASSLNPTGPYTGELFF

D gene: TRBD2
clone size: -
V gene: TRBV14
J gene: TRBJ2-5
CDR3 DNA: TGTGCCAGCAGCCAAGGACTCACTGCGGGAGGGGAATGGCGAGAGACCCAGTACTTC
CDR3 protein: CASSQGLTAGGEWRETQYF

D gene: -
clone size: medium-sized
V gene: TRBV2
J gene: TRBJ1-6
CDR3 DNA: TGTGCCAGCAGTGGGGGTGTCGGGGCGGCCCTCCACTTT
CDR3 protein: CASSGGVGAALHF

D gene: -
clone size: many
V gene: TRBV29-1
J gene: TRBJ2-3
CDR3 DNA: TGCAGCGTTTTCCTAGCGCCTGTGACAGATACGCAGTATTTT
CDR3 protein: CSVFLAPVTDTQYF

D gene: TRBD2
clone size: many
V gene: TRBV7-6
J gene: TRBJ2-1
CDR3 DNA: TGTGCCAGCAGCTCAAATGTACCGGGACTAGCGGGAGGGCATAGGGTCAATGAGCAGTTCTTC
CDR3 protein: CASSSNVPGLAGGHRVNEQFF

D gene: TRBD1
clone size: -
V gene: TRBV18
J gene: TRBJ1-5
CDR3 DNA: TGTGCCAGCTCGGTCACGGGACAGGGCAATCAGCCCCAGCATTTT
CDR3 protein: CASSVTGQGNQPQHF

D gene: -
clone size: -
V gene: TRBV29-1
J gene: TRBJ1-1
CDR3 DNA: TGCAGCGGGATAGTACAGGGATCCCTTTCCGGCACTGAAGCTTTCTTT
CDR3 protein: CSGIVQGSLSGTEAFF

D gene: TRBD2
clone size: -
V gene: TRBV6-5
J gene: TRBJ2-5
CDR3 DNA: TGTGCCAGAAGACTAGCGGGAGAGACCCAGTACTTC
CDR3 protein: CARRLAGETQYF

D gene: TRBD1
clone size: -
V gene: TRBV19
J gene: TRBJ1-5
CDR3 DNA: TGTGCCAGTATCCTCGACAGGGTGAATCAGCCCCAGCATTTT
CDR3 protein: CASILDRVNQPQHF

D gene: -
clone size: -
V gene: TRBV11-2
J gene: TRBJ2-3
CDR3 DNA: TGTGCCAGCAGCGCGGGGACCAACAATGAGCAGTATTTT
CDR3 protein: CASSAGTNNEQYF

D gene: TRBD2
clone size: -
V gene: TRBV6-5
J gene: TRBJ2-3
CDR3 DNA: TGTGCCAGCAGTCACGGGGGGGGCACAGATACGCAGTATTTT
CDR3 protein: CASSHGGGTDTQYF

D gene: -
clone size: many
V gene: TRBV4-3
J gene: TRBJ1-2
CDR3 DNA: TGCGCCAGCAGCCAAGGAATAAGGGGTGGAGGCTACACCTTC
CDR3 protein: CASSQGIRGGGYTF

D gene: -
clone size: many
V gene: TRBV19
J gene: TRBJ1-3
CDR3 DNA: TGTGCCAGTAGTAATTCCGGAAACACCATATATTTT
CDR3 protein: CASSNSGNTIYF

D gene: -
clone size: many
V gene: TRBV4-1
J gene: TRBJ2-5
CDR3 DNA: TGCGCCAGCAGTTATCAAAAGGGGGAGACCCAGTACTTC
CDR3 protein: CASSYQKGETQYF

D gene: -
clone size: many
V gene: TRBV7-8
J gene: TRBJ1-3
CDR3 DNA: TGTGCCAGCAGCTTAAGACAGCATGCACAATCCTCTGGAAACACCATATATTTT
CDR3 protein: CASSLRQHAQSSGNTIYF

D gene: -
clone size: many
V gene: TRBV7-3
J gene: TRBJ1-2
CDR3 DNA: TGTGCCAGCAGCTTCATCTCAGGGGCGCGGACTGGCTACACCTTC
CDR3 protein: CASSFISGARTGYTF

D gene: TRBD2
clone size: once
V gene: TRBV12-3/TRBV12-4
J gene: TRBJ2-2
CDR3 DNA: TGTGCCAGCAGTTTAAGCGGGGGGACCGGGGAGCTGTTTTTT
CDR3 protein: CASSLSGGTGELFF

D gene: TRBD1
clone size: many
V gene: TRBV4-1
J gene: TRBJ1-5
CDR3 DNA: TGCGCCAGCAGAGCGGGGACAGGTAGCAATCAGCCCCAGCATTTT
CDR3 protein: CASRAGTGSNQPQHF

D gene: -
clone size: many
V gene: TRBV19
J gene: TRBJ2-1
CDR3 DNA: TGTGCCAGTAGTCCCAACAGGGTAAACAATGAGCAGTTCTTC
CDR3 protein: CASSPNRVNNEQFF

D gene: TRBD2
clone size: -
V gene: TRBV20-1
J gene: TRBJ2-4
CDR3 DNA: TGCAGTGCTAGAGGGACTAGCGGGAGGGCCGCGGGAAAAAACATTCAGTACTTC
CDR3 protein: CSARGTSGRAAGKNIQYF

D gene: TRBD2
clone size: few
V gene: TRBV27
J gene: TRBJ2-5
CDR3 DNA: TGTGCCAGCAGTTCTCTAGCGGGAGGTGAGACCCAGTACTTC
CDR3 protein: CASSSLAGGETQYF

D gene: -
clone size: -
V gene: TRBV9
J gene: TRBJ2-1
CDR3 DNA: TGTGCCAGCAGCGTAGATGGGGGCCCAGATACGCAGTCCTTC
CDR3 protein: CASSVDGGPDTQSF

D gene: -
clone size: -
V gene: TRBV9
J gene: TRBJ2-1
CDR3 DNA: TGTGCCAGCAGCCAACCAACGTCCAGGGGGGTGTCCTACAATGAGCAGTTCTTC
CDR3 protein: CASSQPTSRGVSYNEQFF

D gene: -
clone size: -
V gene: TRBV20-1
J gene: TRBJ2-3
CDR3 DNA: TGCAGTGCTAGATCGGAGACGGGAGATACGCAGTATTTT
CDR3 protein: CSARSETGDTQYF

D gene: TRBD1
clone size: many
V gene: TRBV20-1
J gene: TRBJ2-7
CDR3 DNA: TGCAGTGCTACAAGACAGGGGCGTTATAGAGACGAGCAGTACTTC
CDR3 protein: CSATRQGRYRDEQYF

D gene: TRBD2
clone size: many
V gene: TRBV20-1
J gene: TRBJ2-2
CDR3 DNA: TGCAGTGCTAGAGATTCTAGCGGGGGACACATTAACACCGGGGAGCTGTTTTTT
CDR3 protein: CSARDSSGGHINTGELFF

D gene: -
clone size: -
V gene: TRBV10-3
J gene: TRBJ1-4
CDR3 DNA: TGTGCCATCAGTGAGTCAGGGCAGAATAATGAAAAACTGTTTTTT
CDR3 protein: CAISESGQNNEKLFF

D gene: TRBD2
clone size: many
V gene: TRBV2
J gene: TRBJ2-1
CDR3 DNA: TGTGCCAGCAAGCGGGATCTCGTCAATGAGCAGTTCTTC
CDR3 protein: CASKRDLVNEQFF

D gene: TRBD2
clone size: -
V gene: TRBV11-2
J gene: TRBJ2-3
CDR3 DNA: TGTGCCAGCAGCTCAATACTAGCGGGAGGTATCACAGATACGCAGTATTTT
CDR3 protein: CASSSILAGGITDTQYF

D gene: TRBD2
clone size: many
V gene: TRBV7-7
J gene: TRBJ2-5
CDR3 DNA: TGTGCTAGCAGCCTTCGTTGGGGGGGGGAGACCCAGTACTTC
CDR3 protein: CASSLRWGGETQYF